This T cell receptor (beta chain) was sequenced for a study of cytomegalovirus exposure and HLA in healthy donors. V lost 1 base to trimming and J lost 0 bases; unmatched junction nucleotides: 8. The CDR3 loop spans 17 amino acids. Germline values: CDR1 LGHNA, CDR2 YSLEER. The PCR made use of 60 Vbeta and 13 Jbeta primers. TCRdb keeps only in-frame clones here, not all; method: immunoSEQ multiplex PCR. This repertoire shows some 79,000 clones, 63% found once; its top ten account for about 15%. The chain is built from TRBV4-3 and TRBJ2-7; 8 nucleotides line up with TRBD2. The TCR comes from a woman in her thirties or forties in good health and CMV-seropositive. Input material: PBMCs. The CDR3 DNA is TGCGCCAGCAGCCAAGGCACTAGCGGCCTCACCTCCTACGAGCAGTACTTC. It yields the protein CASSQGTSGLTSYEQYF.